Detailed here is one T cell receptor (beta chain). The V segment lost 6 bases and the J segment 2 bases; nucleotides outside the gene matches: 14. Germline lookup yields CDR1 KGHDR and CDR2 SFDVKD. The CDR3 has 19 residues. The data were obtained in a study of blood T cell repertoires in COVID-19. Libraries were prepared by immunoSEQ multiplex PCR; TCRdb keeps only in-frame clonotypes and omits some of them. The sample holds about 190,000 clones; around 80% are singletons and the top ten take around 14%. Sequenced material: peripheral blood. This chain uses TRBV24-1 with TRBJ2-5, with 13 bases matching TRBD2. The clonotype was recovered from a man younger than 40 with active or convalescent COVID-19. The CDR3 loop reads CATSRVTSGRTGGQETQYF. Written as DNA, the CDR3 is TGTGCCACCAGTCGCGTGACTAGCGGGAGGACGGGGGGACAAGAGACCCAGTACTTC.